One sample yielded the 21 T cell receptor beta chains listed below, sequenced in a study of blood T cell repertoires in COVID-19. Produced via immunoSEQ multiplex PCR; TCRdb's table is partial and in-frame only. The sample consists of nearly 80,000 clones, around 83% of them appearing once. The specimen sequenced was peripheral blood. These receptors came from a woman in her 70s with acute or convalescent COVID-19.

J is TRBJ1-5 and V is TRBV5-1; no reliable D call. The V gene lost 4 bases and the J gene lost 4 bases, with 18 bases spanning the gap. Germline CDR1 SGHRS, CDR2 YFSETQ. The CDR3 totals 16 residues. In DNA, the CDR3 is TGCGCCAGCAGCCCCGGAAGTAACAGCCCTAATCAGCCCCAGCATTTT. Its translation is CASSPGSNSPNQPQHF.

The genes are TRBV12-3 or TRBV12-4 and TRBJ1-2; TRBD1 agrees at 9 bases. The CDR3 runs to 13 residues. The trim removed 3 bases at V and 8 bases at J, leaving 4 bases unmatched. The CDR3 reads CASSLGTGNGYTF. The CDR3 region has the DNA TGTGCCAGCAGTTTGGGGACAGGGAACGGCTACACCTTC.

The V gene is TRBV10-3, the J gene TRBJ2-5, with a possible D match to TRBD2 (6 bases). The CDR3 extends over 15 amino acids. V was trimmed by 0 bases and J by 7 bases, leaving 15 bases between them. CDR1 is ENHRY, CDR2 SYGVKD, per germline. CDR3 in DNA: TGTGCCATCAGTGAGTCACCACCGGGAGAGGGGACCCAGTACTTC. Translating it yields CAISESPPGEGTQYF.

The V and J genes are TRBV7-2 and TRBJ1-5; the match to TRBD1 covers 7 bases. The trim removed 0 bases at V and 4 bases at J, leaving 3 bases unmatched. Germline CDR1 is SGHTA and CDR2 is FQGNSA. This CDR3 comprises 15 residues. The CDR3 region has the DNA TGTGCCAGCAGCTTAGCGGGGGGACAGAATCAGCCCCAGCATTTT. Amino acids: CASSLAGGQNQPQHF.

A remark on this clone: The junction and the germline gene differ at one end; a read error may be behind it. This rearrangement joins TRBV4-2 to TRBJ2-5; D gene unclear. CDR3 size: 14 residues. From germline, CDR1 is LGHNA and CDR2 YNFKEQ. CDR3 nucleotides: TGTGCCAGCAGCGAAGACGCAGGATTGGAGACCCAGTACTTC. Protein product: CASSEDAGLETQYF.

The chain has TRBV5-4 and TRBJ2-3, with D maybe TRBD2 (5 bases). The CDR3 contains 14 residues. V lost 9 bases and J lost 5, with 19 bases in between. Per the germline V gene, CDR1 is SGHNT and CDR2 is YYREEE (reference sequence). The CDR3 DNA reads TGTGCCACCATGGAGGTGGGAGTGGTAGATACGCAGTATTTT. Protein product: CATMEVGVVDTQYF.

The rearrangement joins TRBV3-1 (or the pseudogene TRBV3-2) to TRBJ1-5; 7 positions agree with TRBD1. CDR3 size: 14 residues. Trimming cost V 4 bases and J 1 base; bases outside gene matches: 1. Germline-derived CDR1 and CDR2 are LGHDT and YNNKEL (reference sequence). CDR3 DNA: TGTGCCAGCAGCCCGACAGGGAGCAATCAGCCCCAGCATTTT. Translation: CASSPTGSNQPQHF.

The chain uses TRBV6-5 and TRBJ1-1, with 8 bases lining up with TRBD1. V lost 6 bases, J lost 2 bases, and 8 bases stayed unmatched. CDR1 and CDR2 from the germline V gene are MNHEY and SVGAGI. This CDR3 spans 15 amino acids. In nucleotides, the CDR3 is TGTGCCAGCAGGAAGGTGACAGGGGCTAACACTGAAGCTTTCTTT. It encodes CASRKVTGANTEAFF.

The genes are TRBV19 and TRBJ1-5, with 10 bases lining up with TRBD1. The CDR3 sequence is 15 residues long. Looked up from germline, CDR1 is LNHDA and CDR2 is SQIVND (reference sequence). The V and J ends lost 3 bases and 7 bases, in that order; junction bases with no gene match: 6. The CDR3 loop reads CASSIVGTGAQPQHF. The CDR3 coding sequence is TGTGCCAGTAGTATCGTTGGGACAGGGGCCCAGCCCCAGCATTTT.

This clone was seen more than once but under ten times. The chain couples TRBV2 to TRBJ2-1; possible D gene TRBD2, 6 bases. There are 15 residues in the CDR3. Trimming shortened V by 2 bases and J by 12 bases, and 20 bases separated the two germline ends. CDR1 is SNHLY and CDR2 is FYNNEI in the germline V gene. The CDR3 coding sequence is TGTGCCAGCAGTGAATACCTAGCGCTAAACAGCCGGCAGTTCTTC. Residues: CASSEYLALNSRQFF.

V usage is TRBV11-2 and J usage is TRBJ2-3, with 11 bases aligning to TRBD2. Per the germline V gene, CDR1 is SGHAT and CDR2 is FQNNGV. V gave up 5 bases and J gave up 2 bases; unmatched junction bases: 6. The CDR3 totals 16 residues. Here the CDR3 reads CASSGSGRDITDTQYF. The CDR3 coding sequence is TGTGCCAGCAGCGGTAGCGGGAGGGATATCACAGATACGCAGTATTTT.

The chain carries TRBV27 and TRBJ2-3, with 13 bases lining up with TRBD2. Trimming at V came to 5 bases and at J to 0 bases, leaving 5 bases not matched to a gene. The CDR3 totals 17 residues. The germline V gene has CDR1 MNHEY and CDR2 SMNVEV (reference sequence). The CDR3 DNA is TGTGCCAGCAGTGACGCGACTAGCGGGAGGAGCACAGATACGCAGTATTTT. Its protein is CASSDATSGRSTDTQYF.

The V and J genes are TRBV3-1 (or the pseudogene TRBV3-2) and TRBJ1-1; TRBD1 might be the D (5 bases). This CDR3 spans 15 amino acids. The ends were cut back, 8 bases at V and 4 bases at J, with 20 bases in the middle. Germline V gene sequence: CDR1 LGHDT, CDR2 YNNKEL (reference sequence). The CDR3 nucleotides read TGTGCCAGCCAGAGTGGGGCTCGGGTGAGCACTGAAGCTTTCTTT. This translates into CASQSGARVSTEAFF.

The rearrangement uses TRBV27 and TRBJ2-1; the match to TRBD1 covers 7 bases. The CDR3 has 17 amino acids. Per the germline V gene, CDR1 is MNHEY and CDR2 is SMNVEV (reference sequence). J was trimmed by 5 bases and V by 5 bases; bases with no gene match: 15. DNA for the CDR3: TGTGCCAGCAGTCCCTTGACAGGGATTGGAAGGCACAATGAGCAGTTCTTC. Its translation: CASSPLTGIGRHNEQFF.

The rearrangement uses TRBV28 and TRBJ2-5; the D is unclear. From germline, CDR1 is MDHEN and CDR2 SYDVKM. The V end was cut by 5 bases, the J end by 5 bases, with 21 bases between. The CDR3 contains 16 residues. CDR3 sequence (DNA): TGTGCCAGCAGTCCTCTGTCCGTGGCGAACGGGGAGACCCAGTACTTC. This translates into CASSPLSVANGETQYF.

This clone was detected a few times. The chain carries TRBV5-1 and TRBJ2-7, with D unresolved. The CDR3 has 16 amino acids. Trimming removed 0 bases at V and 2 bases at J, with 15 bases between. Germline CDR1 is SGHRS and CDR2 is YFSETQ. This CDR3 reads CASSLEGGVATYEQYF. The DNA of the CDR3 is TGCGCCAGCAGCTTGGAAGGTGGAGTAGCCACCTACGAGCAGTACTTC.

The chain is built from TRBV2 and TRBJ2-3; D perhaps matches TRBD2 (6 bases). With 6 bases removed from V and 1 base from J, the gap between germline ends came to 14 bases. This CDR3 region has 15 residues. Germline-derived CDR1 and CDR2 are SNHLY and FYNNEI. In DNA, the CDR3 is TGTGCCAGCAGCGTGACTAGTTCTGGCACAGATACGCAGTATTTT. Its translation is CASSVTSSGTDTQYF.

The J gene is TRBJ1-4, the V gene TRBV30, with D unresolved. CDR1 and CDR2 (germline): GTSNPN, SVGIG (reference sequence). Trimming shortened V by 1 base and J by 8 bases, and 8 bases separated the two germline ends. The CDR3 is made up of 12 amino acids. In DNA, the CDR3 is TGTGCCTGGAGTGGACCGGGGGAAAAACTGTTTTTT. It specifies CAWSGPGEKLFF.

V and J are TRBV30 and TRBJ1-5, with 8 bases fitting TRBD1. Germline V gene lookup returns CDR1 GTSNPN and CDR2 SVGIG (reference sequence). Unmatched junction bases numbered 4, after V lost 3 bases and J lost 0 bases. The CDR3 consists of 15 residues. Here the CDR3 reads CAWSRGQGSNQPQHF. The DNA of the CDR3 is TGTGCCTGGAGCAGAGGACAGGGTAGCAATCAGCCCCAGCATTTT.

This clone appeared once. This chain uses TRBV7-2 with TRBJ1-2, with 8 bases lining up with TRBD1. The CDR3 runs to 14 residues. Germline CDR1 SGHTA, CDR2 FQGNSA. Trimming at V came to 4 bases and at J to 5 bases, leaving 6 bases not matched to a gene. The CDR3 is CASSSGQGEYGYTF. The CDR3 coding sequence is TGTGCCAGCAGCTCCGGACAGGGTGAATATGGCTACACCTTC.

V is TRBV4-1 and J is TRBJ2-3; 8 nucleotides agree with TRBD2. The trim removed 4 bases at V and 5 bases at J, leaving 11 bases unmatched. Germline V gene lookup returns CDR1 MGHRA and CDR2 YSYEKL. The CDR3 contains 16 residues. CDR3 coding DNA: TGCGCCAGCAGCCGCTCCGGGACTAGTTTAGGAGATACGCAGTATTTT. Its translation: CASSRSGTSLGDTQYF.